The source of this TCR beta chain is a study of blood T cell repertoires in COVID-19. Study details: Acute and convalescent COVID-19 samples came from the United States, Italy and Spain. T cells, B-cell-depleted T cells, or PBMCs provided the cDNA or gDNA that served as material.

Source study methods: Counts of nucleated cells, estimated from reference gene primer amplification, were obtained. The assay was immunoSEQ multiplex PCR, and TCRdb's table has in-frame clones only and misses some. Clone size and V and J calls were adopted from that table, with D and trimming inferred from the DNA. The sample has approximately 350,000 clones, 75% to 90% seen once. Germline V lookup: CDR1 SGHRS, CDR2 YFSETQ. With V trimmed by 0 bases and J by 6 bases, 11 bases remained unmatched. The CDR3 spans 16 residues. Sequencing was done on a sample of peripheral blood. V usage is TRBV5-1 and J usage is TRBJ2-7, with 8 bases lining up with TRBD1. The sequence was obtained from a woman aged 60-75 years with COVID-19, enrolled during active disease. The CDR3 DNA reads as TGCGCCAGCAGCTTGGGGCAGGGGGCCTTTGTTACCGAGCAGTACTTC. Translated: CASSLGQGAFVTEQYF.